This TCR beta chain was sequenced during a study of sequential checkpoint blockade in melanoma. The wider study: Arm A got nivolumab then ipilimumab; arm B the reverse, 1:1. Each arm's sequence ended with maintenance nivolumab.

Only in-frame clones appear in the TCRdb table, and some are missing; sequencing was by immunoSEQ multiplex PCR. The data contain some 6,200 clones, roughly 57% of them singletons. In germline, CDR1 is MNHEY, CDR2 SMNVEV (reference sequence). V shed 9 bases and J 6 bases; nucleotides not matched to a gene: 4. There are 12 residues in the CDR3. Specified treatment: randomized to nivolumab then ipilimumab (arm A) or the reverse (arm B). The material was CD8+ T cells sorted from blood (inferred from file names), obtained from a patient given nivolumab and ipilimumab in sequence. The receptor was isolated from a human donor with melanoma. The V and J genes are TRBV27 and TRBJ2-1, with TRBD2 identical over 8 bases. The CDR3 spells CASSGGFNEQFF. As DNA, the CDR3 is TGTGCCAGTTCGGGGGGGTTCAATGAGCAGTTCTTC.